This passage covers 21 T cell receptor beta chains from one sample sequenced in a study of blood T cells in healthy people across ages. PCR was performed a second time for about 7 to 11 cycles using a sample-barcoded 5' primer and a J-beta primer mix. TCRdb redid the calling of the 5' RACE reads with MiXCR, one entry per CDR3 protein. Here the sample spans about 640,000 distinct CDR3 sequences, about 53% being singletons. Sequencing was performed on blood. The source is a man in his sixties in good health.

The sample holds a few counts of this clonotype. CDR3 in DNA: TGTGCCAGCAGTTTCAAGGGGGTGAAAAACGAGCAGTACTTC. Encoded protein: CASSFKGVKNEQYF. This chain joins TRBV27 and TRBJ2-7; weak D call: TRBD1 (6 bases). Trimming took off 3 bases at V and 5 bases at J, with 14 bases between the two ends. The CDR3 has 14 residues. Germline V gene data show CDR1 as MNHEY and CDR2 as SMNVEV (reference sequence).

The CDR3 region is CASSEHGTGGYEQYF. The CDR3 region has the DNA TGTGCCAGCAGTGAACACGGGACAGGGGGCTACGAGCAGTACTTC. V is TRBV25-1 and J is TRBJ2-7; 11 nucleotides match TRBD1. This CDR3 is built from 15 residues. V dropped 2 bases and J dropped 3; count of bases not matched to a gene: 3. The germline V gene has CDR1 MGHDK and CDR2 SYGVNS.

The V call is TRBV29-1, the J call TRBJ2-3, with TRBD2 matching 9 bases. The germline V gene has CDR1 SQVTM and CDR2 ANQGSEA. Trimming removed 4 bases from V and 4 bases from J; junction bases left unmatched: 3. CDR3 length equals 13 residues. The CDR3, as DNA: TGCAGCGTTGGAGTAGCGGGGGCAGATACGCAGTATTTT. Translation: CSVGVAGADTQYF.

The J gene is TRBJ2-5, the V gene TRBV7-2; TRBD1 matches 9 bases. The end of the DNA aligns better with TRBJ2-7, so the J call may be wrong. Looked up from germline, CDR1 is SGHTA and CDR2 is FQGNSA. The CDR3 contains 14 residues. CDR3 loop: CASSRRQGGSEQYF. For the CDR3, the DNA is TGTGCCAGCAGCCGACGACAGGGGGGGAGCGAGCAGTACTTC.

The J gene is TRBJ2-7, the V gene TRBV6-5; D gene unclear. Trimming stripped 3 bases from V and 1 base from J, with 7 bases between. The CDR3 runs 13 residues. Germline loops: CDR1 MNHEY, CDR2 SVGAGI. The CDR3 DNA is TGTGCCAGCAGTTATGACCAGTCCTACGAGCAGTACTTC. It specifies CASSYDQSYEQYF.

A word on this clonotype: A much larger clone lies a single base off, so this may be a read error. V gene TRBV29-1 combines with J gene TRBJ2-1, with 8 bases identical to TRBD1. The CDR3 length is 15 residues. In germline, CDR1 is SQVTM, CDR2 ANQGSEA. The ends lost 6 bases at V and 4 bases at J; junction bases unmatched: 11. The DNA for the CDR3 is TGCAGCGTGCTCGGACAGGGCCGAATTTACAATGAGCAGTTCTTC. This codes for CSVLGQGRIYNEQFF.

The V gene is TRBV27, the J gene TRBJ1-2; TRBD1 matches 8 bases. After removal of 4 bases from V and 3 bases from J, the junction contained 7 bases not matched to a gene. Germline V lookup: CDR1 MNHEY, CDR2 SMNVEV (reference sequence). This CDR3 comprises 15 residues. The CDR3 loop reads CASSSGRTGYYGYTF. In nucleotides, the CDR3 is TGTGCCAGCAGTTCGGGACGGACAGGGTACTATGGCTACACCTTC.

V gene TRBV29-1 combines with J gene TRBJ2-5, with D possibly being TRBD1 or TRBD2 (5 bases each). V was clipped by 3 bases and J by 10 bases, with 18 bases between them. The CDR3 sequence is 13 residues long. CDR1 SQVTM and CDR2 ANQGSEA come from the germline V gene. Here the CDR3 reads CSVEGRGVSVQYF. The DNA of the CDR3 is TGCAGCGTTGAGGGTAGAGGGGTGTCTGTCCAGTACTTC. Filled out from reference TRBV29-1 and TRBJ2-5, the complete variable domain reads SAVISQKPSRDICQRGTSLTIQCQVDSQVTMMFWYRQQPGQSLTLIATANQGSEATYESGFVIDKFPISRPNLTFSTLTVSNMSPEDSSIYLCSVEGRGVSVQYFGPGTRLLVL.

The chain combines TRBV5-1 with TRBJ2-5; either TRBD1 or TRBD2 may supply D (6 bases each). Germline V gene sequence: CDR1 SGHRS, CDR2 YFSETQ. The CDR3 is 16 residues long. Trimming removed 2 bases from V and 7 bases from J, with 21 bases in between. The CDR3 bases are TGCGCCAGCAGCTTATCCGGGGGCGCCGGATCGTGGACCCAGTACTTC. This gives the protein CASSLSGGAGSWTQYF.

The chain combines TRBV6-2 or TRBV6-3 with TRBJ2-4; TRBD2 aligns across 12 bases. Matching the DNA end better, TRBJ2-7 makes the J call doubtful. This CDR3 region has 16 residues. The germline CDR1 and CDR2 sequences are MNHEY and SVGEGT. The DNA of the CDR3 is TGTGCCAGCAGTTACTCTCCGGCTAGCGGGGGGGACGAGCAGTACTTC. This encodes CASSYSPASGGDEQYF.

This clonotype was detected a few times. CDR3 sequence reads: CASRTTGVDYGYTF. DNA for the CDR3: TGTGCCAGCAGGACCACGGGGGTCGACTATGGCTACACCTTC. This chain joins TRBV2 and TRBJ1-2; possible D gene TRBD1, 5 bases. V lost 6 bases and J lost 3, with 14 bases in between. The CDR3 is 14 amino acids. From germline, CDR1 is SNHLY and CDR2 FYNNEI. The full variable domain, completed using reference TRBV2 and TRBJ1-2, is EPEVTQTPSHQVTQMGQEVILRCVPISNHLYFYWYRQILGQKVEFLVSFYNNEISEKSEIFDDQFSVERPDGSNFTLKIRSTKLEDSAMYFCASRTTGVDYGYTFGSGTRLTVV.

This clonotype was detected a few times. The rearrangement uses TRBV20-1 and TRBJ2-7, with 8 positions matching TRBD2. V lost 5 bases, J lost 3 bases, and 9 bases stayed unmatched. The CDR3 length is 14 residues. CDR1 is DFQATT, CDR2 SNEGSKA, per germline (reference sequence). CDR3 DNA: TGCAGTGCTTCCACCGGGGGGGCCCACTACGAGCAGTACTTC. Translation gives CSASTGGAHYEQYF.

The CDR3 here is CASSPPAENIQYF. The CDR3 DNA reads as TGTGCCAGCAGTCCCCCCGCAGAAAACATTCAGTACTTC. The J gene is TRBJ2-4, the V gene TRBV12-3 or TRBV12-4; no definite D call. CDR3 length: 13 residues. Trimming removed 5 bases at V and 5 bases at J, with 10 bases between.

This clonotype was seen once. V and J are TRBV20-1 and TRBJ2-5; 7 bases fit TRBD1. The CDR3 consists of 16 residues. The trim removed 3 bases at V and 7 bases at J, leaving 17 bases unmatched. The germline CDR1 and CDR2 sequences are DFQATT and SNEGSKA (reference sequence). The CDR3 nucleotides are TGCAGTGCTAGTGCCTTATCTGGGACAGCGGCGGGGACCCAGTACTTC. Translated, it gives CSASALSGTAAGTQYF.

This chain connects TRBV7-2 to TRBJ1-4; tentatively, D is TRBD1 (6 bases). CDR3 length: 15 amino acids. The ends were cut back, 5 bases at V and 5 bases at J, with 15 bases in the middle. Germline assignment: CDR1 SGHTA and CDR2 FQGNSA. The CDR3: CASSPNGTPNEKLFF. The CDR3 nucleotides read TGTGCCAGCAGCCCCAACGGGACACCCAATGAAAAACTGTTTTTT.

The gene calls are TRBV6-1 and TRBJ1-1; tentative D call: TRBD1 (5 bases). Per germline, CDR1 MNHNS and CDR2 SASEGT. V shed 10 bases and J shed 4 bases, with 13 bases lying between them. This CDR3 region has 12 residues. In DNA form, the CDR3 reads TGTGCCATAACCGCAGGGCCCACTGAAGCTTTCTTT. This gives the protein CAITAGPTEAFF.

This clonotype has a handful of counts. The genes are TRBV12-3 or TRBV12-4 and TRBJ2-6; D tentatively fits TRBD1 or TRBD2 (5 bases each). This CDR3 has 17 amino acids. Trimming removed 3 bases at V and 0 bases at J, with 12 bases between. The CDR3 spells CASSFGGLSSGANVLTF. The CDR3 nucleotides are TGTGCCAGCAGTTTTGGGGGTCTGAGCTCTGGGGCCAACGTCCTGACTTTC.

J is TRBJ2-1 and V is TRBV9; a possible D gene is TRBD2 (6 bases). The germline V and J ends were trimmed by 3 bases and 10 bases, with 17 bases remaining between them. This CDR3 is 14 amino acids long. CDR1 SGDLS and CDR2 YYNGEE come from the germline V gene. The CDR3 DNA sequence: TGTGCCAGCAGCGCGGGGCTAGCGATGAGGGAGCAGTTCTTC. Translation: CASSAGLAMREQFF.

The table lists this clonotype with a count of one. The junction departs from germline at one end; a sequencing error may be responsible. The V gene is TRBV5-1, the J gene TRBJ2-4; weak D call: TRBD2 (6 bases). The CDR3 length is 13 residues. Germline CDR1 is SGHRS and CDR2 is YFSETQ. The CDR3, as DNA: TGCGCCAGCGGCTTGGGGCCGGGGGACATTCAGTACTTC. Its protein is CASGLGPGDIQYF.

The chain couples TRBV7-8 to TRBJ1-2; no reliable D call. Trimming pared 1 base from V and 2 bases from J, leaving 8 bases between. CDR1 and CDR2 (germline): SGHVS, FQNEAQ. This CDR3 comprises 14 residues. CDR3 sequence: CASSLVQKNYGYTF. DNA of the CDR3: TGTGCCAGCAGCTTAGTACAGAAAAACTATGGCTACACCTTC.

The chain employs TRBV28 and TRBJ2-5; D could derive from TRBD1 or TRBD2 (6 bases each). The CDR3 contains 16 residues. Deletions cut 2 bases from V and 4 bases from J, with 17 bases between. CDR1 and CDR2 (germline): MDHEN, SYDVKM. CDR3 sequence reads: CASSLVGGSLGETQYF. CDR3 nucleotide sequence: TGTGCCAGCAGTTTAGTGGGGGGCTCCTTGGGAGAGACCCAGTACTTC.